This record looks at one T cell receptor (beta chain) sequence and its context. No antigen is known for it. Before the COVID-19 pandemic, during about 2011-2019, CD4+ T cells were taken from unexposed donors. The cells were cultured for about ten days before CD4+ T cells were isolated. This record comes from a study of CD4 T cells in relation to SARS-CoV-2 and coronaviruses. The length of the CDR3 is 16 residues. The V gene end was trimmed by 5 bases and the J gene end by 1 base; junction bases not matched to a gene: 6. Per germline, CDR1 SGHNT and CDR2 YENEEA. Only in-frame clones appear in the TCRdb table, and some are missing; sequencing was by immunoSEQ multiplex PCR. Of 25,000 to 30,000 clones listed, approximately 80% were seen once; the top ten hold about 15%.

The TCR sequence derives from a human donor in good health. Sequenced: CD4+ T cells from PBMCs, cultured in vitro. The rearrangement links TRBV11-3 to TRBJ2-5; 11 nucleotides line up with TRBD2. CDR3 in DNA: TGTGCCAGCAGCCCAGGGACTAGCGGACTCCAAGAGACCCAGTACTTC. Encoded protein: CASSPGTSGLQETQYF.